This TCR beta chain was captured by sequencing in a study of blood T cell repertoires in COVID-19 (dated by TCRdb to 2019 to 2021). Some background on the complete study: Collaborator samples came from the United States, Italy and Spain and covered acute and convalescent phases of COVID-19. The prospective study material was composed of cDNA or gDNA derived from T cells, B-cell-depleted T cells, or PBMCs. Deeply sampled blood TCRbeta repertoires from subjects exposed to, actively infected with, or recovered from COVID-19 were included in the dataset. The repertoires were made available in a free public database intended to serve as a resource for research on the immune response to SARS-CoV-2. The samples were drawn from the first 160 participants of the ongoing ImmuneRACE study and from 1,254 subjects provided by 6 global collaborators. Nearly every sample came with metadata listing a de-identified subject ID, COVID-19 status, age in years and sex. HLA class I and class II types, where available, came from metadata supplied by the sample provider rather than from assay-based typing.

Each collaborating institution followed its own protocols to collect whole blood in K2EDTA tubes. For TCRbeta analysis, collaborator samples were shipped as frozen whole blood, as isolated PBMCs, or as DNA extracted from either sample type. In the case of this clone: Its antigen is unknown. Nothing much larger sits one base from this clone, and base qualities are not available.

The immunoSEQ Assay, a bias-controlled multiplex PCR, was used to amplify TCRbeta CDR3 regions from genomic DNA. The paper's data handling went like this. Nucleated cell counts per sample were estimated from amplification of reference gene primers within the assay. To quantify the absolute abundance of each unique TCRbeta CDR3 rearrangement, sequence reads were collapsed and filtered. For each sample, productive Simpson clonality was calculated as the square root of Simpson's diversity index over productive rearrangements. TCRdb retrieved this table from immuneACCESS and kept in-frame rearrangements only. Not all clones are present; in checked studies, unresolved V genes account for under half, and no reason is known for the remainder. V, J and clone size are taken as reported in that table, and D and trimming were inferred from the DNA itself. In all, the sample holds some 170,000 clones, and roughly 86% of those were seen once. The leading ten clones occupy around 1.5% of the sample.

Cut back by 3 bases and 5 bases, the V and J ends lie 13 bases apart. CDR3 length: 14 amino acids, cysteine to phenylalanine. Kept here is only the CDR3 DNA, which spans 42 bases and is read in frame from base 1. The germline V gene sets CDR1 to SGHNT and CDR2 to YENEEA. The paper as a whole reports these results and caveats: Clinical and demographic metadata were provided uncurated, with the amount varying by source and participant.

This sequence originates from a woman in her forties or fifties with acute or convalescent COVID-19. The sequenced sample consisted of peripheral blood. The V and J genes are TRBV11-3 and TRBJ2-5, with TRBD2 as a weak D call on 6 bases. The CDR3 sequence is CASSFPWTMETQYF. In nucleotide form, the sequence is TGTGCCAGCAGCTTTCCCTGGACTATGGAGACCCAGTACTTC.